This T cell receptor beta chain was captured in a study of blood T cell repertoires in COVID-19. For the study at large: Samples representing acute and convalescent COVID-19 were sourced from the United States, Italy and Spain.

The CDR3 is 16 amino acids. CDR1 MNHNY and CDR2 SVGAGI come from the germline V gene (reference sequence). V lost 2 bases to trimming and J lost 3 bases, with 16 bases between them. During active infection, Seattle patients enrolled and were then monitored through disease. Clones were sequenced by immunoSEQ multiplex PCR, and TCRdb holds only the in-frame ones, with some missing. The sample includes hundreds of thousands of clones, roughly 86% of them seen just once. The chain carries TRBV6-6 and TRBJ1-2; the D gene is possibly TRBD1 (6 bases). The TCR comes from a woman aged 60-75 years with COVID-19, enrolled during active disease. Sequenced: peripheral blood. Written as DNA, the CDR3 is TGTGCCAGCAGTTACGGCAGGGACATCGAACACTATGGCTACACCTTC. It translates to CASSYGRDIEHYGYTF.